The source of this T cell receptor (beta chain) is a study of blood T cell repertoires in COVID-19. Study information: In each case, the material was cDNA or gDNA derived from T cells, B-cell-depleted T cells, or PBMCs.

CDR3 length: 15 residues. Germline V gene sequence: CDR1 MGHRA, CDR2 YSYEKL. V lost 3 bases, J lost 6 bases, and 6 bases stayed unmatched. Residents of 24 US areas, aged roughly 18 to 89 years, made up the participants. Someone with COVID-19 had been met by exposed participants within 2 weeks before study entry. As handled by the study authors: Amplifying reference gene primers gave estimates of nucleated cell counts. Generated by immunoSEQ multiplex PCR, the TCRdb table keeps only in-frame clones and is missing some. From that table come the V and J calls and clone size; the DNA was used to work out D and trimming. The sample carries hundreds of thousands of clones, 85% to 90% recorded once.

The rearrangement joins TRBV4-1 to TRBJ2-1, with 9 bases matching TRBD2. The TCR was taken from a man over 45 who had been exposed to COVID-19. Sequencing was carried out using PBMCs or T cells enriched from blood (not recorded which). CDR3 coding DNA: TGCGCCAGCAGCCATCCGGGACTAGCACTCAATGAGCAGTTCTTC. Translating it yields CASSHPGLALNEQFF.